This TCR beta chain is from a study of shared clonotypes between healthy human individuals (dated by TCRdb to 2018 to 2021). Concerning the study at large: A few men and a couple of women, aged 18 to 49 years, made up the cohort. Blood TCR repertoires of five healthy adults were deeply sequenced to estimate repertoire size and the extent of clonotype sharing between individuals. Between about 0.8 and 9 billion PBMCs per donor were obtained by leukapheresis. For each donor, CD4 naive and CD4 memory were each run on three plates, CD8 naive on two plates, and CD8 memory on one plate. To increase sequencing depth and limit assay-specific biases, different laboratories used diverse techniques to prepare libraries and sequence TCR repertoires.

Findings and caveats that apply to the study as a whole: Pairwise subsampling indicated that sequencing depth was expected to affect the degree of clonotype sharing among donors. Estimated clonotype richness was generally larger for naive than for memory subsets. Sharing across several donors was observed for 4.5% to 6.5% of naive CD4, under 4% of naive CD8, about 2.5% of memory CD4, and approximately 0.41% of memory CD8 clonotypes. Higher generation probabilities were observed for clonotypes shared by all four sorted-subset donors than for non-shared clonotypes. Even with the large sequencing depth, rarefaction of the sorted-subset datasets indicated that sequencing was incomplete. The genetic and exposure-history diversity represented was limited by the small number of donors. Only blood was sampled, and tissue TCR repertoires likely differ from those in blood.

Healthy HIV-negative adults with no recently reported acute infections or vaccinations were included as donors. Every donor was a Caucasian adult residing in Nashville, Tennessee, USA. CD8 memory samples combined magnetically selected CD45RO+ cells with CCR7-negative CD45RA+ effector memory (TemRA) cells. After blood collection by leukapheresis, PBMCs were isolated using Ficoll-Histopaque density gradient centrifugation and then cryopreserved in the vapor phase of liquid nitrogen. Purity and quantity of every magnetically sorted T cell population were checked by analytical flow cytometry. Genomic DNA was isolated from every sorted fraction and measured by UV absorbance on a Nanodrop 2000c. Using the deep immunoSEQ assay, multiplex PCR amplified TCR CDR3 regions from genomic DNA. Extracted genomic DNA from each cell subset was distributed evenly across all wells of several immunoSEQ 96-well plates, and each plate was treated as a replicate. For sorted subsets, around 200 ng genomic DNA, equal to about 30,000 T cell genomes, was loaded into each replicate PCR. The purified libraries were quantified using a Qubit 3.0 fluorometer, sized with a Bioanalyzer 2100, and then quantified again using the KAPA Library Quantification kit. A separate single-read 150-cycle Illumina NextSeq 550 flow cell was used to sequence each immunoSEQ 96-well plate. The original pipeline was this. The immunoSEQ output contained only junctional sequences without quality scores, so filtering could not match that applied to full-length reads. To assign V/J genes and CDR3, sequences were annotated using PyIR, a Python wrapper for IgBLAST v1.9, with IMGT germline references. Reads with weak V/J assignments (E-value above 1e-6), missing CDR3, stop codons, out-of-frame junctions, or ambiguous translated residues were removed. V3J clonotypes were defined by identical inferred V gene, J gene, and CDR3 amino acid sequence. To compute the percentage overlap between repertoires, the number of shared unique clonotypes was divided by the size of the smaller repertoire. Three approaches were used to assess repertoire richness: RTK rarefaction, the Chao1 estimator, and Recon v2.1 estimates of unobserved clonotypes. Generation probabilities for all TCRbeta clonotypes obtained by the gDNA method from a handful of donors were computed using OLGA. TCRdb took over this immuneACCESS table, retaining in-frame rearrangements with V and J assigned. Such tables are incomplete; in checked studies, under half of the missing clones stem from an unresolved V gene, and the remainder is unexplained. The DNA was the basis for D and trimming; V, J and clone size are from that table. This sample comprises some 89,000 clones, 65% to 70% of them detected only once. The ten largest clonotypes hold 40% to 45% of the sample.

The CDR3 numbers 13 residues from cysteine through phenylalanine. Only the CDR3 DNA is retained, 39 bases long and in frame from the first base. Sequences SGHDT (CDR1) and YYEEEE (CDR2) are obtained from the germline V gene. V sheds 1 base and J sheds 3 bases, leaving 7 bases between their ends. Concerning this clone: Its antigen target is currently unknown. Base qualities were left out, and no much larger clone turns up one base away.

The rearranged segments are TRBV5-6 and TRBJ1-2; the D gene remains uncertain. This clonotype was obtained from a man under 40 in good health. Sequencing was carried out using memory CD8+ T cells sorted from blood. This specimen's cell subset or site label, per the study, means: CD45RO+ cells pooled with CCR7-negative TemRA cells. The sequence in DNA is TGTGCCAGCAGCTTGAACGCGGACTATGGCTACACCTTC. This sequence encodes CASSLNADYGYTF. Outside the CDR3, residues come from the reference TRBV5-6 and TRBJ1-2 proteins, so the full variable domain is: DAGVTQSPTHLIKTRGQQVTLRCSPKSGHDTVSWYQQALGQGPQFIFQYYEEEERQRGNFPDRFSGHQFPNYSSELNVNALLLGDSALYLCASSLNADYGYTFGSGTRLTVV.